Listed below are T cell receptor beta chains from one sample, sequenced in a study of cytotoxic CD8 clonotypes in ibrutinib-treated CLL. The assay was immunoSEQ multiplex PCR, and TCRdb's table has in-frame clones only and misses some. Of about 29,000 clones in the sample, 85% were seen once. Specimen: PBMCs, collected after 24 months of ibrutinib treatment. These receptors were collected from a human donor with chronic lymphocytic leukemia. Both conserved end residues are part of each CDR3. A D gene is named only where the DNA matches it firmly. Only some rows state a clone size, as once, few, many or a class for expanded clones.

V gene,J gene,D gene,clone size,CDR3 DNA,CDR3 protein
TRBV4-2,TRBJ2-2,TRBD2,NA,TGTGCCAGCAGCCAAGACCCCATGCGGGGGGGTCACGGGGAGCTGTTTTTT,CASSQDPMRGGHGELFF
TRBV14,TRBJ2-2,TRBD1,NA,TGTGCCAGCAGGACAGGGGGCCTCGGGGAGCTGTTTTTT,CASRTGGLGELFF
TRBV5-4,TRBJ2-6,NA,NA,TGTGCCAGCAGCGCCTGGGACTGGCAGTCTGGGGCCAACGTCCTGACTTTC,CASSAWDWQSGANVLTF
TRBV5-1,TRBJ1-1,NA,once,TGCGCCAGCAGCAGGGGTATGAACACTGAAGCTTTCTTT,CASSRGMNTEAFF
TRBV7-9,TRBJ1-1,NA,NA,TGTGCCAGCAGCTTATATCTGGGCAGGACAAACACTGAAGCTTTCTTT,CASSLYLGRTNTEAFF
TRBV4-1,TRBJ2-2,NA,NA,TGCGCCAGCAGCCAAGCGGGGGTAGTGGGGGGTGAGGAGCTGTTTTTT,CASSQAGVVGGEELFF
TRBV28,TRBJ2-2,TRBD2,medium-sized,TGTGCCACCGCGGGGGCGAACACCGGGGAGCTGTTTTTT,CATAGANTGELFF
TRBV2,TRBJ1-5,TRBD1,NA,TGTGCCAGCAGTGATACGGACAGGTTTAGCTATAGCAATCAGCCCCAGCATTTT,CASSDTDRFSYSNQPQHF
TRBV5-1,TRBJ1-4,NA,NA,TGCGCCAGCAGCTTGGGGCAGGGGCGTGAAAAACTGTTTTTT,CASSLGQGREKLFF
TRBV7-9,TRBJ1-1,NA,NA,TGTGCCAGCAGCTTAGGTACAGGGAAAGGTGAAGCTTTCTTT,CASSLGTGKGEAFF
TRBV19,TRBJ2-7,NA,NA,TGTGCCAGTAGTATAAAATCCGGAGCGCCTCTCTACGAGCAGTACTTC,CASSIKSGAPLYEQYF
TRBV5-1,TRBJ1-4,NA,NA,TGCGCCAGCAGCTTGTCCGCGGCGGGTTTGGGGACTAATGAAAAACTGTTTTTT,CASSLSAAGLGTNEKLFF
TRBV10-3,TRBJ2-1,TRBD2,NA,TGTGCCATCAGCGACGTGGGGCGGGGGGACGACAATGAGCAGTTCTTC,CAISDVGRGDDNEQFF
TRBV30,TRBJ1-4,NA,NA,TGTGCCTTGGGAAGGGCTGATGAAAAACTGTTTTTT,CALGRADEKLFF
TRBV7-2,TRBJ1-6,TRBD1,NA,TGTGCCAGCAGCACCAGACAGGGTGGTAATTCACCCCTCCACTTT,CASSTRQGGNSPLHF
TRBV2,TRBJ2-5,NA,once,TGTGCCAGCAGTGACAGGGAGGAGACCCAGTACTTC,CASSDREETQYF
TRBV18,TRBJ1-5,NA,NA,TGTGCCAGCTCACCGTTTGGACAGCCCCAGCATTTT,CASSPFGQPQHF
TRBV19,TRBJ2-4,TRBD2,once,TGTGCCAGTAGTCGCCAGGGGACTAGCGCGGCTGGGGGCCTTCAGTACTTC,CASSRQGTSAAGGLQYF
TRBV7-9,TRBJ2-2,TRBD1,NA,TGTGCCAGCAGCGGGTGGCGGACAGGGGCAGCCGGGGAGCTGTTTTTT,CASSGWRTGAAGELFF
TRBV29-1,TRBJ1-3,NA,NA,TGCAGCGTGCTGACAGACTCTGGAAACACCATATATTTT,CSVLTDSGNTIYF
TRBV30,TRBJ2-7,NA,few,TGTGCCTGGAGTGTACAAAGAACCTACGAGCAGTACTTC,CAWSVQRTYEQYF
TRBV5-4,TRBJ1-2,NA,once,TGTGCCAGCAGCTTGAGTAATTATGGCTACACCTTC,CASSLSNYGYTF
TRBV19,TRBJ2-2,TRBD1,NA,TGTGCCAGTAGTTCCCAAGGGGGCTCCGGGAACACCGGGGAGCTGTTTTTT,CASSSQGGSGNTGELFF
TRBV4-1,TRBJ2-7,NA,NA,TGCGCCAGCAGCCAATTGGGACACTACTACGAGCAGTACTTC,CASSQLGHYYEQYF
TRBV7-2,TRBJ2-5,TRBD2,NA,TGTGCCAGCAGCTACGCGGGACTAGCGGGGGTAGAGACCCAGTACTTC,CASSYAGLAGVETQYF
TRBV11-2,TRBJ2-3,TRBD2,NA,TGTGCCAGCAGCTTACCCAGACTAGCGGGGACTCGCACAGATACGCAGTATTTT,CASSLPRLAGTRTDTQYF
TRBV10-3,TRBJ2-6,NA,NA,TGTGCCATCAGTGAACCCAGGCTCGGGGGGCGTGTGTCTGGGGCCAACGTCCTGACTTTC,CAISEPRLGGRVSGANVLTF
TRBV19,TRBJ1-3,NA,NA,TGTGCCAGTAGCCAAGACTCAGGGTCTGGAAACACCATATATTTT,CASSQDSGSGNTIYF
TRBV7-9,TRBJ2-4,NA,once,TGTGCCAGCAGCTTAGCGGGCCGTTCCGGGGAGAACATTCAGTACTTC,CASSLAGRSGENIQYF
TRBV18,TRBJ2-3,NA,NA,TGTGCCAGCTCACCAATTCGTGGCACACCGAAGGCAGATACGCAGTATTTT,CASSPIRGTPKADTQYF
TRBV10-3,TRBJ1-2,NA,NA,TGTGCCATCAGTGACATTCAGTCGCATGGCTACACCTTC,CAISDIQSHGYTF
TRBV5-1,TRBJ2-1,NA,NA,TGCGCCAGCTACGACCGACAGACAGATTTCTACAATGAGCAGTTCTTC,CASYDRQTDFYNEQFF
TRBV10-3,TRBJ2-1,TRBD2,NA,TGTGCCATCAGTGATATAGCGGGGGGGCCTCTCAAAGGGCAGTTCTTC,CAISDIAGGPLKGQFF
TRBV2,TRBJ1-2,NA,once,TGTGCCAGCAGTGTGGGGGCTTTGGGAAGTGGCTACACCTTC,CASSVGALGSGYTF
TRBV6-5,TRBJ1-2,TRBD1,NA,TGTGCCAGCAGTTATATAAGACAGGGGGCGGATGGCTACACCTTC,CASSYIRQGADGYTF
TRBV7-9,TRBJ1-2,TRBD1,NA,TGTGCCAGCAGCTTAGGGCCCGGGACAGGCTATGGCTACACCTTC,CASSLGPGTGYGYTF
TRBV5-1,TRBJ1-6,NA,NA,TGCGCCAGCAGCTTTTCGGGGGAATCTGGTAATTCACCCCTCCACTTT,CASSFSGESGNSPLHF
TRBV7-9,TRBJ1-6,TRBD1,NA,TGTGCCAGCAGCCAGGGACAGACTAATTCACCCCTCCACTTT,CASSQGQTNSPLHF
TRBV18,TRBJ1-3,NA,NA,TGTGCCAGCTCACCAGTGGAGCGCACGTTCTCTGGAAACACCATATATTTT,CASSPVERTFSGNTIYF
TRBV5-6,TRBJ1-1,NA,NA,TGTGCCAGCAGCGTATCCTCCAGGACACTGAACACTGAAGCTTTCTTT,CASSVSSRTLNTEAFF
TRBV7-3,TRBJ2-5,TRBD2,NA,TGTGCCAGCAGCACATCCGGGACTAGCCAAGAGACCCAGTACTTC,CASSTSGTSQETQYF
TRBV4-2,TRBJ2-5,TRBD2,NA,TGTGCCAGCAGCCGCCGACTAGCGGGTAACCAAGAGACCCAGTACTTC,CASSRRLAGNQETQYF
TRBV11-2,TRBJ1-2,TRBD1,NA,TGTGCCAGCAGCTTAAACAGGGGGTCGGGTGGCTACACCTTC,CASSLNRGSGGYTF
TRBV6-1,TRBJ1-5,NA,once,TGTGCCAGCAGTAGGAGGCAGGATCAGCCCCAGCATTTT,CASSRRQDQPQHF
TRBV4-2,TRBJ1-5,NA,NA,TGTGCCAGCAGCCAAGAGTACGACAATCAGCCCCAGCATTTT,CASSQEYDNQPQHF
TRBV7-3,TRBJ1-2,TRBD1,once,TGTGCCAGCAGCTTAACCGGACAGGGCGCGGGCTACACCTTC,CASSLTGQGAGYTF
TRBV2,TRBJ2-1,TRBD2,NA,TGTGCCAGCAGTGAGGGACTAGCGGGGGCCTCCAGCTCCTACAATGAGCAGTTCTTC,CASSEGLAGASSSYNEQFF
TRBV5-6,TRBJ2-7,NA,NA,TGTGCCAGCAGCGTGGGATCGGGCCTCAGACTATACGAGCAGTACTTC,CASSVGSGLRLYEQYF
TRBV19,TRBJ1-4,TRBD1,once,TGTGCCAGTAGTACCTGGACAGGGGGCGAAAAACTGTTTTTT,CASSTWTGGEKLFF
TRBV19,TRBJ1-6,TRBD1,NA,TGTGCCAGTAAGGGGGCCAACACACATAATTCACCCCTCCACTTT,CASKGANTHNSPLHF
TRBV19,TRBJ1-5,NA,NA,TGTGCCAGTAGTATTGCAGGGCGAGGTCAAAGTCAGCCCCAGCATTTT,CASSIAGRGQSQPQHF
TRBV6-5,TRBJ1-2,TRBD1,NA,TGTGCCAGCAGCCGACAGGGTGTCTATGGCTACACCTTC,CASSRQGVYGYTF
TRBV6-5,TRBJ1-4,TRBD1,NA,TGTGCCAGCAGTGTACACAGGGGGGAGAACGAAAAACTGTTTTTT,CASSVHRGENEKLFF
TRBV30,TRBJ1-4,NA,NA,TGTGCCTGGAGTGTACCGGCAGGGAGACTAGATAGAGCAACTAATGAAAAACTGTTTTTT,CAWSVPAGRLDRATNEKLFF
TRBV6-5,TRBJ2-5,TRBD2,once,TGTGCCGTTCGGGAGGGTTTGGGAGAGACCCAGTACTTC,CAVREGLGETQYF
TRBV6-5,TRBJ2-7,NA,NA,TGTGCCAGCAGTTACGGGACGGACAGCTCCTACGAGCAGTACTTC,CASSYGTDSSYEQYF
TRBV2,TRBJ2-1,NA,NA,TGTGCCAGCACTCCGGAGGGTCTAGTCAATGAGCAGTTCTTC,CASTPEGLVNEQFF
TRBV5-1,TRBJ2-6,NA,NA,TGCGCCAGCAGTTTGGGGGAACTTGGGGCCAACGTCCTGACTTTC,CASSLGELGANVLTF
TRBV28,TRBJ2-5,NA,once,TGTGCCAGCAGTTTTTCATCGGGGACGAACCCAGAGACCCAGTACTTC,CASSFSSGTNPETQYF
TRBV27,TRBJ2-2,NA,NA,TGTGCCAGCAGTTTAAATAGAAACAGGCAGAACACCGGGGAGCTGTTTTTT,CASSLNRNRQNTGELFF